This T cell receptor (beta chain) was identified in a study of T cell changes during pregnancy in multiple sclerosis. Assay used: immunoSEQ multiplex PCR; TCRdb lists only in-frame clones, some missing. The sample includes some 81,000 clones, 75% to 90% of them seen just once. Germline V gene data show CDR1 as SQVTM and CDR2 as ANQGSEA. The CDR3 is 13 residues long. V was pared by 4 bases and J by 1 base, with 10 bases between. J is TRBJ1-2 and V is TRBV29-1; D ambiguous. Sequenced material: peripheral blood, taken before pregnancy. The TCR was taken from a female donor with multiple sclerosis, enrolled in a pregnancy study. The CDR3, as DNA: TGCAGCGTTGTCCGGGTGGGTAACTATGGCTACACCTTC. Amino acids: CSVVRVGNYGYTF.